These 4 T cell receptor beta chains originate from one sample sequenced in a study of T cells in tuberculosis. Using immunoSEQ multiplex PCR, the repertoire was profiled, and TCRdb retains in-frame clones only, with some absent. Of 40,000 to 50,000 clones listed, 95% are singletons. Sequencing was carried out using PBMCs. The receptors originated from a donor aged 10 to 29 with latent tuberculosis or without tuberculosis infection.

The V call is TRBV6-1, the J call TRBJ1-5; 12 bases are a match to TRBD1. The CDR3 sequence is 17 residues long. J lost 6 bases, V lost 3 bases, and 9 bases had no gene match. The germline CDR1 and CDR2 sequences are MNHNS and SASEGT. The CDR3 region has the DNA TGTGCCAGCAGTGATGGGACAGGGGGCTTGGGGATTCAGCCCCAGCATTTT. It specifies CASSDGTGGLGIQPQHF.

This chain uses TRBV6-5 with TRBJ1-1; the D gene is possibly TRBD1 (5 bases). The V and J ends lost 5 bases and 1 base respectively, with 14 bases between them. This CDR3 is 15 amino acids long. The germline CDR1 and CDR2 sequences are MNHEY and SVGAGI. CDR3 in DNA: TGTGCCAGCAGTCCCCACACGGGGGGGAACACTGAAGCTTTCTTT. Its protein product is CASSPHTGGNTEAFF.

The J gene is TRBJ1-2, the V gene TRBV29-1; the D gene is possibly TRBD1 (6 bases). The V end lost 5 bases, the J end lost 8 bases, and 12 bases lay between the germline ends. The CDR3 length is 11 residues. Germline V CDR1 and CDR2: SQVTM, ANQGSEA. This chain's CDR3 is CSVSWGHGYTF. CDR3 in DNA: TGCAGCGTTAGTTGGGGGCACGGCTACACCTTC.

This chain connects TRBV12-5 to TRBJ1-5; tentatively, D is TRBD1 (6 bases). V lost 0 bases, J lost 5 bases, and 20 bases lay in between. Germline V CDR1 and CDR2: LGHNT, FRNRAP. The CDR3 has 18 residues. CDR3 loop: CASGLVRRPDRYHQPQHF. In nucleotides, the CDR3 is TGTGCTAGTGGTTTGGTCAGAAGACCAGACAGGTACCATCAGCCCCAGCATTTT.